This T cell receptor (beta chain) appears in the sequencing data of a study of T cell responses to AZD1222 COVID-19 vaccine. Findings of the study overall: Baseline serology detected seropositivity in only six AZD1222 recipients.

To note about this clone: Its antigen is not identified.

V lost 4 bases to trimming and J lost 6 bases, with 16 bases between them. CDR1 and CDR2 from the germline V gene are MNHEY and SVGEGT. This CDR3 contains 14 residues. Some clones are missing from TCRdb's copy, which holds only in-frame ones; the method was immunoSEQ multiplex PCR. The sample has 100,000 to 150,000 clones, less than 90% seen once; the top ten hold under 4.5%. The clonotype was recovered from an adult in good health. The chain combines TRBV6-2 or TRBV6-3 with TRBJ2-7; maybe TRBD1 (6 bases). This sample comprised peripheral blood, obtained on day 0 of AZD1222 vaccination. The CDR3 loop reads CASSLGASVGEQYF. In nucleotides, the CDR3 is TGTGCCAGCAGTTTGGGGGCCTCTGTCGGCGAGCAGTACTTC.